The 7 T cell receptor beta chains in this list originate from one sample, sequenced in a study of monozygotic twins with inflammatory bowel disease. One entry per CDR3 protein, without DNA, is what TCRdb gives after re-calling the 5' RACE reads. This table lists fewer than 110,000 distinct CDR3 sequences. The sample was blood. These receptors were taken from a human donor with ulcerative colitis or Crohn's disease, or a healthy co-twin of an affected twin (not recorded which).

The chain is built from TRBV7-2 and TRBJ2-3; the D call of TRBD2 rests on TCRdb alone, since no DNA is present to check it. The CDR3 covers 17 residues. Germline CDR1 and CDR2: SGHTA and FQGNSA. The CDR3 spells CASSSAFAGETTDTQYF. Based on the CDR3 plus reference TRBV7-2 and TRBJ2-3, the full variable domain is GAGVSQSPSNKVTEKGKDVELRCDPISGHTALYWYRQSLGQGLEFLIYFQGNSAPDKSGLPSDRFSAERTGGSVSTLTIQRTQQEDSAVYLCASSSAFAGETTDTQYFGPGTRLTVL.

The chain carries TRBV27 and TRBJ2-5; lacking DNA, the TRBD2 call made by TCRdb goes unchecked. This CDR3 has 19 amino acids. Germline CDR1 and CDR2: MNHEY and SMNVEV (reference sequence). The CDR3 region is CASSSWTSGSAFWGETQYF.

The V and J genes are TRBV4-1 and TRBJ2-5; no DNA is available, so the TRBD2 call from TCRdb remains unchecked. The CDR3 is made up of 17 amino acids. Germline lookup yields CDR1 MGHRA and CDR2 YSYEKL. The CDR3 loop reads CASSQDILAGRQETQYF.

The CDR3: CASSNCGRCRSGNTIYF. V gene TRBV21-1 combines with J gene TRBJ1-3. TRBV21-1 is a pseudogene locus. The CDR3 is 17 residues long.

This chain uses TRBV6-1 with TRBJ2-7. The length of the CDR3 is 11 residues. Germline CDR1 and CDR2: MNHNS and SASEGT. CDR3 sequence reads: CASSVVGEQYF.

The rearrangement joins TRBV7-2 to TRBJ2-4. This CDR3 region has 15 residues. The germline CDR1 and CDR2 sequences are SGHTA and FQGNSA. The CDR3 spells CASSLEWVAKNIQYF.

The rearrangement links TRBV6-1 to TRBJ1-5; TCRdb's assignment of TRBD1 cannot be checked, as there is no DNA. In germline, CDR1 is MNHNS, CDR2 SASEGT. The CDR3 is made up of 15 amino acids. CDR3 sequence reads: CASSQGQGGNQPQHF.